The source of this TCR beta chain is a study of T-cell reconstitution after alpha-beta-depleted transplantation in children (dated by TCRdb to the mid-2010s). Regarding the study in general: The study quantitatively tracked T-cell immune reconstitution after TCRalphabeta/CD19-depleted allogeneic hematopoietic cell transplantation in children using TCR repertoire profiling. What the work shows at the level of the full study, not this receptor alone: The apparently early alphabetaT-cell count recovery about two months after transplant was reportedly dependent on only several hundred rapidly expanded clones derived from non-depleted graft cells. Hyperexpanded clone frequencies declined over subsequent months; after one year, T-cell counts and TCRbeta diversity were mostly attributed to newly produced T cells. In some patients, high TCRbeta diversity at day 60 was attributed to recipient T cells and intrathymic progenitors that had survived conditioning.

Library preparation employed PCR. The run used an Illumina HiSeq 2500. TCR libraries were prepared with molecular barcoding, using unique molecular identifiers to normalize TCRbeta repertoire quantification. TCRdb trimmed the raw reads at Q25, called clones with MiXCR and kept productive beta chains. Identical CDR3 protein sequences are pooled into one entry, listed with their most common genes and DNA. This sample is represented by some 78,000 distinct CDR3 sequences; 11% to 15% of them were singletons. The leading ten clones occupy roughly 30% of the sample. The CDR3 has 16 amino acids, counting the end cysteine and phenylalanine. Kept here is only the CDR3 DNA, which spans 48 bases and is read in frame from base 1. Relative to germline, V is 0 bases shorter and J is 3 bases shorter, with 15 bases between their ends. The germline V gene (reference sequence) sets CDR1 to DFQATT and CDR2 to SNEGSKA.

Explained via the paper, the treatment or condition label denotes: allogeneic hematopoietic cell transplantation with graft depleted of TCRalphabeta T cells and CD19 B cells. The transplant recipients were children given TCRalphabeta/CD19-depleted allogeneic hematopoietic cell grafts. On this clonotype itself: The antigen this receptor binds is unknown. No quality values exist for individual bases; no much larger clone is one base distant.

This sample comprised PBMCs, mostly from graft donor cells, obtained 180 days after TCRalphabeta/CD19-depleted stem cell transplant. This clonotype originated in a male patient under 10 years old who had a stem cell transplant for acute lymphoblastic leukemia, so the T cells may come from the graft donor. This chain is built from TRBV20-1 and TRBJ1-5, and possibly TRBD1, on 6 matching bases. The CDR3 protein sequence reads: CSARDKLDSLNQPQHF. The DNA sequence reads TGCAGTGCTAGAGATAAGCTGGACAGCCTCAATCAGCCCCAGCATTTT.